The 26 T cell receptor beta chains in this list originate from one sample, sequenced in a study of blood T cells in healthy people across ages. Combining a sample-barcoded 5' primer with a J-beta primer mix, a second PCR ran for roughly 6 to 11 cycles. TCRdb called the 5' RACE reads again in MiXCR, with one record for every CDR3 protein. The table lists around 800,000 distinct CDR3 sequences, around 68% of them singletons. Sequenced: blood. The receptor set was obtained from a man between 25 and 39 years old in good health.

The chain links TRBV21-1 to TRBJ2-1; the table's D call, TRBD1, was not checked against the DNA. TRBV21-1 is a documented pseudogene. This CDR3 is built from 20 residues. The CDR3 spells CASGRGSRGFSPSSYNEQFF. The CDR3 DNA reads as TGTGCCAGCGGGCGCGGCAGCAGGGGCTTCTCCCCGAGCTCCTACAATGAGCAGTTCTTC.

This clonotype showed up just a few times. V is TRBV7-9 and J is TRBJ2-7, with D possibly being TRBD1 (5 bases). The CDR3 sequence is 13 residues long. V shed 6 bases and J shed 5 bases, with 14 bases lying between them. Germline V gene lookup returns CDR1 SEHNR and CDR2 FQNEAQ (reference sequence). CDR3 nucleotides: TGTGCCAGCAGTTCGCAGGGCGGCAACGAGCAGTACTTC. Protein: CASSSQGGNEQYF.

This clonotype appeared a few times. This rearrangement joins TRBV7-2 to TRBJ1-5, with D perhaps TRBD1 (6 bases). Germline V gene sequence: CDR1 SGHTA, CDR2 FQGNSA. Trimming removed 4 bases from V and 4 bases from J, with 8 bases in between. The length of the CDR3 is 13 residues. CDR3 sequence reads: CASSSGVNQPQHF. The DNA of the CDR3 is TGTGCCAGCAGCTCAGGGGTAAATCAGCCCCAGCATTTT.

V is TRBV15 and J is TRBJ2-4, with 9 bases fitting TRBD1. Germline CDR1 and CDR2: LNHNV and YYDKDF (reference sequence). The CDR3 has 15 amino acids. V shed 4 bases, J shed 6 bases, and the junction held 7 bases outside the gene matches. In DNA, the CDR3 is TGTGCCACCAGCAAGTCACAGGGGGCACGAAACATTCAGTACTTC. Translation gives CATSKSQGARNIQYF.

Worth noting for this clonotype: A junction boundary mismatches the germline segment, possibly from a read error. V is TRBV9 and J is TRBJ2-3; the match to TRBD2 covers 9 bases. The CDR3 spans 15 residues. The V gene's germline CDR1 is SGDLS and CDR2 YYNGEE. CDR3 loop: CVSSPRLAVTDTQYF. In DNA form, the CDR3 reads TGTGTCAGCAGCCCGCGACTAGCGGTAACAGATACGCAGTATTTT.

The V and J genes are TRBV20-1 and TRBJ2-3, with D possibly TRBD1 on 6 matching bases. CDR1 DFQATT and CDR2 SNEGSKA come from the germline V gene (reference sequence). Trimming removed 0 bases at V and 4 bases at J, with 8 bases between. The CDR3 totals 13 residues. CDR3 amino acids: CSARDYRADTQYF. The CDR3 coding sequence is TGCAGTGCTAGAGATTACAGGGCAGATACGCAGTATTTT.

This rearrangement joins TRBV2 to TRBJ2-7; possibly TRBD1 for D (5 bases). The CDR3 sequence is 15 residues long. Trimming removed 2 bases at V and 5 bases at J, with 16 bases between. Germline V gene sequence: CDR1 SNHLY, CDR2 FYNNEI. The CDR3 DNA follows: TGTGCCAGCAGTGAAATAGGGGTTATACGGGACGAGCAGTACTTC. Translation gives CASSEIGVIRDEQYF.

This clonotype has just a few counts. V usage is TRBV6-5 and J usage is TRBJ2-4, with D possibly matching TRBD1 (6 bases). V lost 5 bases, J lost 4 bases, and 6 bases lay in between. This CDR3 has 12 residues. Germline-derived CDR1 and CDR2 are MNHEY and SVGAGI. This CDR3 reads CASSGQKNIQYF. The CDR3 DNA sequence: TGTGCCAGCAGTGGACAGAAAAACATTCAGTACTTC.

V usage is TRBV7-2 and J usage is TRBJ2-1; the match to TRBD2 covers 9 bases. CDR1 and CDR2 from the germline V gene are SGHTA and FQGNSA. V gave up 4 bases and J gave up 5 bases; unmatched junction bases: 9. The CDR3 covers 16 residues. Written as DNA, the CDR3 is TGTGCCAGCAGCTCTCAAGCGGGGGGCCCCAACAATGAGCAGTTCTTC. This gives the protein CASSSQAGGPNNEQFF. Full variable domain (outside the CDR3, taken from reference TRBV7-2 and TRBJ2-1): GAGVSQSPSNKVTEKGKDVELRCDPISGHTALYWYRQSLGQGLEFLIYFQGNSAPDKSGLPSDRFSAERTGGSVSTLTIQRTQQEDSAVYLCASSSQAGGPNNEQFFGPGTRLTVL.

This chain connects TRBV6-5 to TRBJ2-1; 9 bases align to TRBD2. The CDR3 extends over 13 amino acids. J lost 9 bases, V lost 6 bases, and 6 bases had no gene match. CDR1 and CDR2 from the germline V gene are MNHEY and SVGAGI. CDR3 sequence: CASSASGVTEQFF. In DNA form, the CDR3 reads TGTGCCAGCAGCGCTAGCGGGGTGACTGAGCAGTTCTTC.

The chain combines TRBV7-6 with TRBJ2-1, with TRBD1 as a possible D gene (5 bases). Germline V gene data show CDR1 as SGHVS and CDR2 as FNYEAQ. This CDR3 contains 15 residues. V was clipped by 3 bases and J by 3 bases, with 12 bases between them. CDR3 nucleotide sequence: TGTGCCAGCAGCTTTAGCCCAGGGAACTACAATGAGCAGTTCTTC. Its protein product is CASSFSPGNYNEQFF.

The gene calls are TRBV7-2 and TRBJ2-3; TRBD1 aligns across 7 bases. The CDR3 has 16 amino acids. The V gene end was trimmed by 5 bases and the J gene end by 3 bases; junction bases not matched to a gene: 11. From germline, CDR1 is SGHTA and CDR2 FQGNSA. The CDR3 sequence: CASSPRQGELTDTQYF. The CDR3 DNA reads TGTGCCAGCAGCCCCCGGCAGGGGGAGTTGACAGATACGCAGTATTTT. The full variable domain, rest sourced from reference TRBV7-2 and TRBJ2-3, is GAGVSQSPSNKVTEKGKDVELRCDPISGHTALYWYRQSLGQGLEFLIYFQGNSAPDKSGLPSDRFSAERTGGSVSTLTIQRTQQEDSAVYLCASSPRQGELTDTQYFGPGTRLTVL.

V usage is TRBV29-1 and J usage is TRBJ2-1, with 8 bases that match TRBD1. V was clipped by 4 bases and J by 7 bases; unmatched bases: 15. CDR1 SQVTM and CDR2 ANQGSEA come from the germline V gene. The CDR3 is 16 residues long. The chain's CDR3 is CSVAQGATLLRNEQFF. The CDR3 bases are TGCAGCGTTGCCCAGGGGGCGACTCTGTTACGGAATGAGCAGTTCTTC.

The chain couples TRBV7-2 to TRBJ2-7; 7 bases are shared with TRBD1. The CDR3 contains 11 residues. After removal of 5 bases from V and 9 bases from J, the junction contained 4 bases not matched to a gene. Germline V lookup: CDR1 SGHTA, CDR2 FQGNSA. This chain's CDR3 is CASSAQGVQYF. In DNA form, the CDR3 reads TGTGCCAGCAGCGCCCAGGGGGTGCAGTACTTC.

This clonotype has a single count. The chain joins TRBV4-2 to TRBJ2-2, with D perhaps TRBD1 or TRBD2 (6 bases each). The CDR3 extends over 18 amino acids. The V end lost 4 bases, the J end lost 0 bases, and 18 bases lay between the germline ends. Germline loops: CDR1 LGHNA, CDR2 YNFKEQ. This CDR3 is CASSRGGTRYSNTGELFF. In nucleotides, the CDR3 is TGTGCCAGCAGCCGAGGGGGGACCCGATACTCGAACACCGGGGAGCTGTTTTTT.

CDR3 loop: CASTSSLRQGRSETQYF. As DNA, the CDR3 is TGTGCCAGCACTTCCTCACTCCGACAGGGGCGGTCGGAGACCCAGTACTTC. The genes are TRBV12-3 or TRBV12-4 and TRBJ2-5, with 8 bases that match TRBD1. V was clipped by 7 bases and J by 5 bases; unmatched bases: 18. The CDR3 consists of 17 residues.

This clonotype was picked up a small number of times. This chain uses TRBV12-3 or TRBV12-4 with TRBJ1-4, with TRBD1 identical over 9 bases. CDR3 length: 14 amino acids. V lost 4 bases to trimming and J lost 7 bases; unmatched junction nucleotides: 4. The DNA for the CDR3 is TGTGCCAGCAGTTCCGGGACAGGGCCTGAAAAACTGTTTTTT. This encodes CASSSGTGPEKLFF.

This chain links TRBV20-1 with TRBJ1-6; 8 bases align to TRBD1. There are 20 residues in the CDR3. With V trimmed by 2 bases and J by 5 bases, 20 bases remained unmatched. Germline CDR1 reads DFQATT; CDR2 reads SNEGSKA (reference sequence). The DNA for the CDR3 is TGCAGTGCTAGAAAGCGGGCGGACGGACAGGGATGGGGGGATAATTCACCCCTCCACTTT. It translates to CSARKRADGQGWGDNSPLHF.

The chain couples TRBV10-3 to TRBJ2-5; no clear D. This CDR3 has 13 amino acids. Germline V CDR1 and CDR2: ENHRY, SYGVKD. Trimming took 3 bases from V and 4 from J, leaving 9 bases between them. CDR3 protein: CAISDLGLETQYF. CDR3 sequence (DNA): TGTGCCATCAGTGACCTCGGGCTAGAGACCCAGTACTTC.

The sample holds a few counts of this clonotype. V and J are TRBV6-2 or TRBV6-3 and TRBJ2-5, with a weak D call TRBD2 (5 bases). CDR1 is MNHEY and CDR2 is SVGEGT in the germline V gene. This CDR3 has 15 amino acids. V was pared by 4 bases and J by 1 base, with 13 bases between. CDR3 sequence (DNA): TGTGCCAGCAGTTTCCCCCGGGATTCCCAAGAGACCCAGTACTTC. Amino acids: CASSFPRDSQETQYF.

This clonotype was found a few times. This CDR3 reads CAISDLPSVLNNEQFF. CDR3 bases: TGTGCCATCAGTGATCTCCCATCTGTGTTAAACAATGAGCAGTTCTTC. This rearrangement joins TRBV10-3 to TRBJ2-1, with no clear D. Germline V lookup: CDR1 ENHRY, CDR2 SYGVKD. The V end was cut by 3 bases, the J end by 5 bases, with 17 bases between. CDR3 length: 16 amino acids.

J is TRBJ2-1 and V is TRBV30; D is possibly TRBD2 (6 bases). Germline V gene lookup returns CDR1 GTSNPN and CDR2 SVGIG (reference sequence). V was shortened by 3 bases and J by 5 bases, with 8 bases between the two germline ends. This CDR3 contains 12 residues. Here the CDR3 DNA reads TGTGCCTGGAGCGGGAGTCACAATGAGCAGTTCTTC. Amino acids: CAWSGSHNEQFF.

V is TRBV20-1 and J is TRBJ1-2; no firm D call. The length of the CDR3 is 12 residues. V lost 5 bases and J 6 bases, leaving 13 bases between the germline ends. CDR1 is DFQATT, CDR2 SNEGSKA, per germline (reference sequence). CDR3 in amino acids: CSAPQEWHGYTF. CDR3 nucleotide sequence: TGCAGTGCTCCTCAGGAATGGCATGGCTACACCTTC.

The rearrangement links TRBV27 to TRBJ2-1; no firm D call. The CDR3 runs 15 residues. V lost 3 bases, J lost 10 bases, and 19 bases lay in between. Germline-derived CDR1 and CDR2 are MNHEY and SMNVEV (reference sequence). The CDR3 DNA is TGTGCCAGCAGTTTCAATAGGGCCGGCCCCTACGAGCAGTTCTTC. Amino acid sequence: CASSFNRAGPYEQFF.

In its sample, this clonotype was seen once. V gene TRBV4-1 combines with J gene TRBJ2-3; D not resolved. Germline CDR1 MGHRA, CDR2 YSYEKL. The CDR3 is 14 residues long. V was cut by 0 bases and J by 8 bases, with 12 bases left in between. The CDR3 nucleotides are TGCGCCAGCAGCCAAGATCTGCGGTTGGGTACGCAGTATTTT. Translating it yields CASSQDLRLGTQYF.

This clonotype was detected a few times. The chain links TRBV6-1 to TRBJ1-5; TRBD1 aligns across 9 bases. The CDR3 has 14 amino acids. V lost 6 bases and J lost 3; bases outside the gene matches: 3. Germline values: CDR1 MNHNS, CDR2 SASEGT. The CDR3 spells CASRGTGFNQPQHF. The CDR3 DNA is TGTGCCAGCAGAGGGACAGGGTTCAATCAGCCCCAGCATTTT.